This T cell receptor (beta chain) was identified during a study of T cells in Graves' hyperthyroidism and ophthalmopathy. Researchers amplified the TCR beta CDR3 regions from RNA transcripts. The HTBI primer set served for first-round RT-PCR of the TCR CDR3. TCRdb independently ran MiXCR on the multiplex PCR reads; one entry per CDR3 protein. The table includes more than 350,000 distinct CDR3 sequences, approximately 15% detected once. J was trimmed by 5 bases and V by 1 base; bases with no gene match: 2. Germline V gene lookup returns CDR1 SGDLS and CDR2 YYNGEE. The CDR3 loop spans 14 amino acids. The source material was blood. This sequence joins TRBV9 and TRBJ2-5, with 10 bases lining up with TRBD2. This receptor was identified in a woman in her 30s with Graves' ophthalmopathy. CDR3 nucleotide sequence: TGTGCCAGCAGCGTACTAGCGGGGGATGAGACCCAGTACTTC. Translated, it gives CASSVLAGDETQYF.